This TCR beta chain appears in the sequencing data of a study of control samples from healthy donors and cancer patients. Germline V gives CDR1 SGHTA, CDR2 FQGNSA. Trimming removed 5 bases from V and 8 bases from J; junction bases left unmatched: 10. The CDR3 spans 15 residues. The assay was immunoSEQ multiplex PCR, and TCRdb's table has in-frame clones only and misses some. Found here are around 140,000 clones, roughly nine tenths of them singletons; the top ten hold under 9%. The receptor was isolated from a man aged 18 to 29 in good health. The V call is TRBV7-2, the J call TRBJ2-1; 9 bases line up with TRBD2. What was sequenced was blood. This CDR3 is CASSPSIERGDEQFF. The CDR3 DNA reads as TGTGCCAGCAGCCCTAGTATCGAGCGGGGGGATGAGCAGTTCTTC.